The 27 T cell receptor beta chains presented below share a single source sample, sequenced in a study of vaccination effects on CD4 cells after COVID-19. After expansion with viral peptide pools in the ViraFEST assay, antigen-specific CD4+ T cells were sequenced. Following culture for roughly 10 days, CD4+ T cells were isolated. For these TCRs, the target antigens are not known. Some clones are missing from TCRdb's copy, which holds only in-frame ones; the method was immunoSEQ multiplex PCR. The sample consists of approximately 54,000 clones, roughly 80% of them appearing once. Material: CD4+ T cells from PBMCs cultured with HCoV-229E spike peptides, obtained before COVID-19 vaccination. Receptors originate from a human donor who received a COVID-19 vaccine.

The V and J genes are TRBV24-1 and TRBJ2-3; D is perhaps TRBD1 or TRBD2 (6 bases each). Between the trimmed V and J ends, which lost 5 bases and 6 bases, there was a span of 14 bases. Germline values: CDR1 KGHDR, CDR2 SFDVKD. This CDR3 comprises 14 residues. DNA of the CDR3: TGTGCCACCAGTGGCCATACAGGGACTGATACGCAGTATTTT. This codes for CATSGHTGTDTQYF.

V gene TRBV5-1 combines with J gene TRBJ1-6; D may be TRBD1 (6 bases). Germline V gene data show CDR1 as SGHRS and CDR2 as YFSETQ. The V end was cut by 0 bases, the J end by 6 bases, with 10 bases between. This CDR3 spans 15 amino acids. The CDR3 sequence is CASSLELGANSPLHF. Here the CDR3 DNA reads TGCGCCAGCAGCTTGGAACTGGGGGCTAATTCACCCCTCCACTTT.

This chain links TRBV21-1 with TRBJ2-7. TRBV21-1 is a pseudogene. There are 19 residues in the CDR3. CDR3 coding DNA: TGTGCCAGCAGCAAAGAAGATGGTTTAGGGAACAGAACGCGGAACGAGCAGTACGTC. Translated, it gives CASSKEDGLGNRTRNEQYV.

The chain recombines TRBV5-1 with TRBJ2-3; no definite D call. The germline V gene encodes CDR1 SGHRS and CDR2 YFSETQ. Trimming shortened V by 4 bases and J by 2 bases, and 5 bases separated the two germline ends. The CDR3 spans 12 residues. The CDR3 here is CASSPTTDTQYF. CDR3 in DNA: TGCGCCAGCAGCCCTACCACAGATACGCAGTATTTT.

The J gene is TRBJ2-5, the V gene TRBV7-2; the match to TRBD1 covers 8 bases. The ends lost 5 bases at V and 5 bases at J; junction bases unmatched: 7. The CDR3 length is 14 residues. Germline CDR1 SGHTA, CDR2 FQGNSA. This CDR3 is CASSPPGGQETQYF. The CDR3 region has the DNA TGTGCCAGCAGCCCCCCAGGGGGCCAGGAGACCCAGTACTTC.

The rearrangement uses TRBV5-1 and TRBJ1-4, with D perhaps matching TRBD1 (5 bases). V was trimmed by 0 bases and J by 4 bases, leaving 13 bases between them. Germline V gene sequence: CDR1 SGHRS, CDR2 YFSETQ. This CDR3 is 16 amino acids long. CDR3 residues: CASSLGPQGVNEKLFF. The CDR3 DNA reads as TGCGCCAGCAGCTTGGGCCCCCAGGGAGTTAATGAAAAACTGTTTTTT.

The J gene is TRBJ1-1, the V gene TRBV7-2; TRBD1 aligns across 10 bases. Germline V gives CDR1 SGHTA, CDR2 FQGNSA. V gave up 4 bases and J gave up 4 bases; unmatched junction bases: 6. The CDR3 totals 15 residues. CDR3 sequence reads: CASSWGTGAFTEAFF. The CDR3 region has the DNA TGTGCCAGCAGCTGGGGGACAGGGGCCTTCACTGAAGCTTTCTTT.

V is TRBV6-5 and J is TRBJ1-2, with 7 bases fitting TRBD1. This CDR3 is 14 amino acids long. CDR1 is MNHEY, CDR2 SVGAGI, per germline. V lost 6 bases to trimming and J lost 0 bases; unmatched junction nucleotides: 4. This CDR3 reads CASSRDSPNYGYTF. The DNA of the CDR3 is TGTGCCAGCAGCCGGGACAGCCCTAACTATGGCTACACCTTC.

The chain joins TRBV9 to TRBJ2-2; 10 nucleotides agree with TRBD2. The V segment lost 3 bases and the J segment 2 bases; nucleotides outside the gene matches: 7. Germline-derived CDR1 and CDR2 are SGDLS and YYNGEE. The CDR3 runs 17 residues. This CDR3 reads CASSEGQRGGNTGELFF. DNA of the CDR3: TGTGCCAGCAGCGAGGGACAGCGGGGGGGCAACACCGGGGAGCTGTTTTTT. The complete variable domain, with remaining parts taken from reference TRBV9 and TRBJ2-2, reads DSGVTQTPKHLITATGQRVTLRCSPRSGDLSVYWYQQSLDQGLQFLIQYYNGEERAKGNILERFSAQQFPDLHSELNLSSLELGDSALYFCASSEGQRGGNTGELFFGEGSRLTVL.

CDR3 residues: CASSSRLVKYVTDTQYF. Here the CDR3 DNA reads TGTGCCAGCAGTTCCAGACTAGTTAAGTATGTCACAGATACGCAGTATTTT. The V call is TRBV28, the J call TRBJ2-3; TRBD2 is a possible D gene (6 bases). The CDR3 consists of 17 residues. CDR1 and CDR2 from the germline V gene are MDHEN and SYDVKM. The ends were cut back, 4 bases at V and 2 bases at J, with 19 bases in the middle.

The CDR3 region is CASSHDSSIYNEQFF. The CDR3 DNA sequence: TGTGCCAGCAGCCACGACAGTAGTATCTACAATGAGCAGTTCTTC. V is TRBV7-7 and J is TRBJ2-1; a weak D match, TRBD1 (5 bases). This CDR3 contains 15 residues. The germline V gene encodes CDR1 SSHAT and CDR2 FNYEAQ (reference sequence). With 5 bases removed from V and 3 bases from J, the gap between germline ends came to 14 bases.

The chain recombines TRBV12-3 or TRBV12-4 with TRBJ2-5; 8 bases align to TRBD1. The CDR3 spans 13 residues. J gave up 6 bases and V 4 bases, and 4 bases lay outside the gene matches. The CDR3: CASSWTGRQTQYF. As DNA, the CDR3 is TGTGCCAGCAGTTGGACAGGGAGACAGACCCAGTACTTC.

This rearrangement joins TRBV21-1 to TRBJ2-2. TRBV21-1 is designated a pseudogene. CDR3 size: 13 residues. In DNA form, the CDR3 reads TGTGCCAGCAGCAGGAAGTTGGCCGGGGAGCTGTTTTTT. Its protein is CASSRKLAGELFF.

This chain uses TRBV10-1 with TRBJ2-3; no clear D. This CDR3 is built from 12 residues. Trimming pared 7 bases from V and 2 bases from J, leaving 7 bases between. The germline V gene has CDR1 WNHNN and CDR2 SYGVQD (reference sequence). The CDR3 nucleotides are TGCGCCAGCACGGCGGACACAGATACGCAGTATTTT. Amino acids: CASTADTDTQYF.

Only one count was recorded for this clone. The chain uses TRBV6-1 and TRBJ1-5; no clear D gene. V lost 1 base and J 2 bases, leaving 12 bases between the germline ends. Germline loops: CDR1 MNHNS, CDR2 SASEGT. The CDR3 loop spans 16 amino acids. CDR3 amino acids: CASSEVSGWGNQPQHF. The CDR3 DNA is TGTGCCAGCAGTGAAGTTTCCGGGTGGGGCAATCAGCCCCAGCATTTT.

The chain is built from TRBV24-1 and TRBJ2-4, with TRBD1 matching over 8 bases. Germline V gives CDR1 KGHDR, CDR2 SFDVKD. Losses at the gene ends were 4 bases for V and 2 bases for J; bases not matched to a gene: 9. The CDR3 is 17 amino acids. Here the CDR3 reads CATSERTGSGSKNIQYF. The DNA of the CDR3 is TGTGCCACCAGTGAAAGGACAGGGTCGGGGTCCAAAAACATTCAGTACTTC.

The CDR3 here is CASSGDTIRGQPQHF. The CDR3 DNA reads as TGTGCCAGCAGCGGGGACACGATCCGGGGGCAGCCCCAGCATTTT. This chain links TRBV5-5 with TRBJ1-5, with TRBD1 as a possible D gene (6 bases). V was cut by 4 bases and J by 7 bases, with 18 bases left in between. CDR1 and CDR2 (germline): SGHKS, YYEKEE (reference sequence). The CDR3 consists of 15 residues.

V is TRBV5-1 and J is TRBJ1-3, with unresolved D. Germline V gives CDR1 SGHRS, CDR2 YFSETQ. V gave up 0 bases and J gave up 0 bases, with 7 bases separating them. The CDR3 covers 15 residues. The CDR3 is CASSLESHSGNTIYF. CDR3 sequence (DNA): TGCGCCAGCAGCTTGGAGTCCCACTCTGGAAACACCATATATTTT.

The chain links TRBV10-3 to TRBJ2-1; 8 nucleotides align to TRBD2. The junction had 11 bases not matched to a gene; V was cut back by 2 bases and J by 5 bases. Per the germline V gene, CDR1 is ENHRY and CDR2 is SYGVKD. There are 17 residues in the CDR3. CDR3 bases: TGTGCCATCAGTGAGAGTGGTTCGCGGGGGGTTAACAATGAGCAGTTCTTC. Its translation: CAISESGSRGVNNEQFF.

The CDR3 DNA follows: TGCGCCAGCAGCCACCCAATCGGGACTAGCGGCCTGAAGTACCAAGAGACCCAGTACTTC. It encodes CASSHPIGTSGLKYQETQYF. The rearrangement joins TRBV4-1 to TRBJ2-5, with 11 bases that match TRBD2. Germline assignment: CDR1 MGHRA and CDR2 YSYEKL. This CDR3 spans 20 amino acids. Germline trimming cut 3 bases from V and 0 bases from J; bases unmatched to any gene: 15.

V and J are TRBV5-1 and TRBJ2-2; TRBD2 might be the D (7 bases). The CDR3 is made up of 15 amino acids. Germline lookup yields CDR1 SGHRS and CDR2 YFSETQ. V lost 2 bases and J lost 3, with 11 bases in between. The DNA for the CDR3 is TGCGCCAGCAGCTTCGCGGGGGCGGACACCGGGGAGCTGTTTTTT. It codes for CASSFAGADTGELFF.

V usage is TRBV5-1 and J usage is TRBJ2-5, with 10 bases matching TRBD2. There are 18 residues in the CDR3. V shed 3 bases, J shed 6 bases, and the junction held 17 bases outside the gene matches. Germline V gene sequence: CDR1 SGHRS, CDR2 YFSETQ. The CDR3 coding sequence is TGCGCCAGCAGCTCGACCCTTACGACTAGCGGGCTCATTCAGACCCAGTACTTC. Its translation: CASSSTLTTSGLIQTQYF.

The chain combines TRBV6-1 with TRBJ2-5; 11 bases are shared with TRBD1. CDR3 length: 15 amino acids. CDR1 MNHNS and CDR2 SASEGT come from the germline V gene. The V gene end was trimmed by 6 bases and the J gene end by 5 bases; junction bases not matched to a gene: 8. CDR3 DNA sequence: TGTGCCAGCAGCAGGCAGGACAGGGGGCAGGAGACCCAGTACTTC. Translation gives CASSRQDRGQETQYF.

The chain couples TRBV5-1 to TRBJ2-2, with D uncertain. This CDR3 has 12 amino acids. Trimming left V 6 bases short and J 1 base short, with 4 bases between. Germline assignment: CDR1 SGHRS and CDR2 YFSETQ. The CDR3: CASTENTGELFF. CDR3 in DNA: TGCGCCAGCACAGAGAACACCGGGGAGCTGTTTTTT. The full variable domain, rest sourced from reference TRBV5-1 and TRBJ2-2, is KAGVTQTPRYLIKTRGQQVTLSCSPISGHRSVSWYQQTPGQGLQFLFEYFSETQRNKGNFPGRFSGRQFSNSRSEMNVSTLELGDSALYLCASTENTGELFFGEGSRLTVL.

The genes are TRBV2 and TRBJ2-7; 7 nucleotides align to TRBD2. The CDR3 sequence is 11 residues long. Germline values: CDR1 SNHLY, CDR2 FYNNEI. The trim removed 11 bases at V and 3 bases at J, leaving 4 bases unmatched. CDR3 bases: TGTGCCGGGGGGGTAAACTACGAGCAGTACGTC. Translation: CAGGVNYEQYV.

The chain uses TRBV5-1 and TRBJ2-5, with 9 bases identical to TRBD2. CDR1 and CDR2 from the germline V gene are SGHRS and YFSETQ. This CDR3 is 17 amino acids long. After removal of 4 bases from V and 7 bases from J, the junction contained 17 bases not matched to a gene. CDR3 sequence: CASSPEQRGAQKGTQYF. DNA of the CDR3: TGCGCCAGCAGCCCCGAACAGCGGGGGGCACAGAAGGGGACCCAGTACTTC. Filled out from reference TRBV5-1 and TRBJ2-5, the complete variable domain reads KAGVTQTPRYLIKTRGQQVTLSCSPISGHRSVSWYQQTPGQGLQFLFEYFSETQRNKGNFPGRFSGRQFSNSRSEMNVSTLELGDSALYLCASSPEQRGAQKGTQYFGPGTRLLVL.

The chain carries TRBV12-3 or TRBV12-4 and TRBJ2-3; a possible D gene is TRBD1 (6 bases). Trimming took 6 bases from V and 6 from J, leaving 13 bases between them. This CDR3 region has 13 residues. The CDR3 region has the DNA TGTGCCAGCAGACAAGGGACATCGGATACGCAGTATTTT. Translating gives CASRQGTSDTQYF.